The 4 T cell receptor beta chains in this list originate from one sample, sequenced in a study of graft-versus-host responses after intestinal transplantation. These receptors are not linked to any known antigen. Profiled with immunoSEQ multiplex PCR; TCRdb holds only in-frame clones, not every one. The repertoire holds over 45,000 clones, with 90% to 95% as singletons. Here the sequenced sample was unstimulated CD4+ T cells sorted from spleen or lymph node cells, taken before transplant. Receptors originate from a human donor who was the organ donor for an intestinal transplant.

The rearrangement uses TRBV5-4 and TRBJ1-1; 11 bases line up with TRBD1. The CDR3 contains 15 residues. Germline trimming cut 3 bases from V and 0 bases from J; bases unmatched to any gene: 1. From germline, CDR1 is SGHNT and CDR2 YYREEE (reference sequence). The CDR3 sequence is CASSWTGGMNTEAFF. DNA for the CDR3: TGTGCCAGCAGCTGGACAGGGGGCATGAACACTGAAGCTTTCTTT. Combining the CDR3 with reference TRBV5-4 and TRBJ1-1 gives the whole variable domain ETGVTQSPTHLIKTRGQQVTLRCSSQSGHNTVSWYQQALGQGPQFIFQYYREEENGRGNFPPRFSGLQFPNYSSELNVNALELDDSALYLCASSWTGGMNTEAFFGQGTRLTVV.

CDR3 sequence: CASSEALGQNFYGYTF. In nucleotides, the CDR3 is TGTGCCAGCAGTGAAGCACTAGGACAGAATTTCTATGGCTACACCTTC. The V gene is TRBV6-1, the J gene TRBJ1-2; maybe TRBD1 (6 bases). The germline V and J ends were trimmed by 0 bases and 4 bases, with 15 bases remaining between them. Germline CDR1 is MNHNS and CDR2 is SASEGT. The length of the CDR3 is 16 residues.

The rearrangement uses TRBV5-1 and TRBJ1-1; no definite D call. This CDR3 contains 15 residues. Trimming removed 3 bases from V and 2 bases from J, with 14 bases in between. Per the germline V gene, CDR1 is SGHRS and CDR2 is YFSETQ. CDR3 DNA: TGCGCCAGCAGCTACATCTCAGGTGCAAACACTGAAGCTTTCTTT. The encoded protein is CASSYISGANTEAFF.

There are a few counts of this clone. The V call is TRBV13, the J call TRBJ1-2; D unresolved. V was pared by 4 bases and J by 4 bases, with 7 bases between. The CDR3 is 12 residues long. Per germline, CDR1 PRHDT and CDR2 FYEKMQ (reference sequence). The CDR3 protein is CASSSTLYGYTF. CDR3 nucleotides: TGTGCCAGCAGCTCGACACTCTATGGCTACACCTTC.